Reported below is one T cell receptor (beta chain). Its binding antigen is unknown. No quality values exist for individual bases; no much larger clone is one base distant. The goal of deep resolution MiSeq sequencing was a depth between 1 in 1 million and 1 in 200,000 T cells, and coverage averaged 10x per clonotype. The immunoSEQ hsTCRB Kit was used to generate the TCR beta libraries. Per the original workflow: The data were analyzed with ImmunoSEQ Analyzer and ImmunoSEQ Data Assistant, and V, D and J gene assignments followed IMGT definitions. Clonality, which ranges from 0 to 1, was calculated by subtracting the normalized Shannon entropy of productive rearrangement frequencies from one. Only overrepresented clonotypes making up at least 0.05% of each patient's repertoire were included in the public clonotype analysis. About 13 age-matched healthy donor repertoires from immuneACCESS were used as controls for clonality. Here the immuneACCESS table is served through TCRdb, limited to in-frame sequences with V and J called. Missing clones are a known gap in these copies; in checked studies unresolved V genes cover under half, and the rest lacks a known reason. Clonal size and the V and J genes are those of that table, whereas D and trimming came from the DNA. The sample table contains about 130,000 clones; only one count was recorded for 84% of them. The top ten hold 2.5% to 3.5% of the sample.

Per the publication, the time point label means: approximately 25 months on ibrutinib. Roughly 1.9 micrograms of genomic DNA were extracted from cryopreserved PBMCs for TCR beta library preparation. High-throughput TCR beta sequencing was performed on longitudinal blood samples from CLL patients receiving ibrutinib monotherapy. The patients took part in an open-label, single-center phase 2 trial of ibrutinib monotherapy. These data come from a study of cytotoxic CD8 clonotypes in ibrutinib-treated CLL (dated by TCRdb to about 2021). Looking at the study overall: The cohort included roughly 15 treatment-naive and some 10 relapsed/refractory patients; roughly 17 were IGHV unmutated. Responses were partial in some 24 patients and complete in 2; after median around 72 months follow-up, about 14 stayed in remission and roughly twelve progressed. Response samples were taken after a median of approximately a year on treatment, ranging from roughly 6 to 36 months. On average, each sample had approximately 250,000 productive templates and 100,000 or so productive rearrangements. Of the 90 or so participants in the trial, about two dozen had longitudinal samples available. Cryopreserved peripheral blood mononuclear cells were obtained prior to treatment, at the time of response, and at either disease progression or sustained remission. All remission and progressive disease samples were collected while patients were still receiving ibrutinib. The paper as a whole reports these results and caveats: Clonality rose at ibrutinib response, remained stable during sustained remission, and dropped back toward baseline at progression. Public clonotypes were found to be uncommon and were observed to contract or remain stable during treatment; the increase in clonality was shown to reflect expansion of private clonotypes at ibrutinib response. Sampling times were not matched between patients in sustained remission and patients whose disease was progressing, and lymph node repertoires were not examined. Baseline clonality was found to be higher than that of age-matched healthy donors and was strongly correlated with circulating CD8+ T-cell counts.

CDR1 and CDR2 are read off the germline V gene as SGHDN and FVKESK. A distance of 22 bases separates the germline ends of V and J, which lose 3 bases and 7 bases respectively. The CDR3, from cysteine to phenylalanine, totals 17 residues. Only CDR3 DNA is held: 51 bases, read in frame from base 1. Here the sequenced sample was PBMCs, taken after 24 months of ibrutinib treatment. The TCR comes from a human donor with chronic lymphocytic leukemia. The chain is assembled from TRBV14 and TRBJ2-1; TRBD2 is possibly the D segment (7 matching bases). The sequenced DNA is TGTGCCAGCAGCCATCCCGGTGGGGGCCGGGGGGTAAATGAGCAGTTCTTC. This sequence encodes CASSHPGGGRGVNEQFF.